By frequency in the sample, the clone carrying this TCR beta chain is medium-sized. Its cognate antigen is unknown. Peripheral blood genomic DNA, not sorted cells or RNA, was the template. This entry is derived from a study of T cell repertoires in aging, cancer and after chemotherapy. The wider study: Paired samples before and after chemotherapy came from chronic lymphocytic leukemia patients on fludarabine- or bendamustine-based regimens.

Rearranged V-D-J TRB sequences were amplified with a mixed TRB-A/B primer pool. TCRdb reprocessed the multiplex PCR reads via MiXCR and lists one record per CDR3 protein. The sample has 3,200 or so distinct CDR3 sequences, roughly 20% seen once. Per germline, CDR1 GTSNPN and CDR2 SVGIG (reference sequence). Trimming took off 5 bases at V and 4 bases at J, with 8 bases between the two ends. The CDR3 has 11 amino acids. Study-level points and caveats: Median generation probability rose over the chemotherapy interval in each cancer cohort, suggesting rebound thymic output. Loss of evenness, beyond lost richness, contributed to age-related TCR diversity decline in cancer patients.

The J gene is TRBJ2-5, the V gene TRBV30; the D gene is possibly TRBD2 (6 bases). This TCR was recovered from a human donor with a blood cancer. The sequenced material came from blood. In DNA form, the CDR3 reads TGTGCCTGGCGGGGAGGAGAGACCCAGTACTTC. Protein sequence: CAWRGGETQYF.